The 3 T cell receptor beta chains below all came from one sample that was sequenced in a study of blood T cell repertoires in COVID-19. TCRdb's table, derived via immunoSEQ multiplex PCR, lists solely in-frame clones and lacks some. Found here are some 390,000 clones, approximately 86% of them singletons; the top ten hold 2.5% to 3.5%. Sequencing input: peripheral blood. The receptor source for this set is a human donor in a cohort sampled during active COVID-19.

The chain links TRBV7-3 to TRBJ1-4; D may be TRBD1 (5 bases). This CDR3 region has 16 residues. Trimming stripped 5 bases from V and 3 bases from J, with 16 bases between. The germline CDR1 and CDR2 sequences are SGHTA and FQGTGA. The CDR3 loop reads CASSGQGLAANEKLFF. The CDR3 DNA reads TGTGCCAGCAGCGGTCAGGGTTTGGCGGCTAATGAAAAACTGTTTTTT.

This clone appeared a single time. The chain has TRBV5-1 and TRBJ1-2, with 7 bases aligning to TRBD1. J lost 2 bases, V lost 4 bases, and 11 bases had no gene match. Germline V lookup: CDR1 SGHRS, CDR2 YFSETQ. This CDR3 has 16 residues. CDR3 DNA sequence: TGCGCCAGCAGCCTGGAACCGGGACAGTTGAACTATGGCTACACCTTC. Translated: CASSLEPGQLNYGYTF.

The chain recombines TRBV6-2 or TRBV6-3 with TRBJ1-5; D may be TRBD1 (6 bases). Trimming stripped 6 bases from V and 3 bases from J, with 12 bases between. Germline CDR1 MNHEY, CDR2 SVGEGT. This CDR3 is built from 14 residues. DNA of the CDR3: TGTGCCAGCAGCCGCGACAGGACCAATCAGCCCCAGCATTTT. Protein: CASSRDRTNQPQHF.